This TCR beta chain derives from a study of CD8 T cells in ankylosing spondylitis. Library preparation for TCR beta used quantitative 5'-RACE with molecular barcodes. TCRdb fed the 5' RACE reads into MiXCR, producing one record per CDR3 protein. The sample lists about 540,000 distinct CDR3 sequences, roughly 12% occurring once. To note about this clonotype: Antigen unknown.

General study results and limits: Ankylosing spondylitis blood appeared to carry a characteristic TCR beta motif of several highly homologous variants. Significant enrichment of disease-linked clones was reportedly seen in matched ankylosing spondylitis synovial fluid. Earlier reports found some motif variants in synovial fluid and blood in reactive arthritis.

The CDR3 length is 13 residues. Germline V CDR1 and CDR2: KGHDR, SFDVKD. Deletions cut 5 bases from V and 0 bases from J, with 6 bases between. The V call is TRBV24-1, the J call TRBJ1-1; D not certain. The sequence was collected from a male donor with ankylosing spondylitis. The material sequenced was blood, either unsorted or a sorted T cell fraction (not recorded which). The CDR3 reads CATSARMNTEAFF. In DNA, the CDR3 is TGTGCCACCAGTGCAAGGATGAACACTGAAGCTTTCTTT.